This TCR beta chain came from a study of T cell responses to AZD1222 COVID-19 vaccine. Study outcomes and limitations: Repertoire samples came only from after the peak T cell response. Spike-wide vaccine-associated CD4 TCRs dominated at 160-218 and 743-854.

Of note for this clone: Its cognate antigen is unknown.

Data came from immunoSEQ multiplex PCR; TCRdb stores just in-frame clones and leaves some out. The sample holds about 150,000 clones; over 80% are singletons and the top ten take 6.5% to 8%. CDR3 length: 14 amino acids. Germline loops: CDR1 SGHRS, CDR2 YFSETQ. The V and J ends lost 7 bases and 5 bases, in that order; junction bases with no gene match: 12. The TCR was taken from an adult who received the AZD1222 COVID-19 vaccine. The material sequenced was peripheral blood, taken 28 days after the second AZD1222 dose. The genes are TRBV5-1 and TRBJ2-7; 7 nucleotides match TRBD1. As DNA, the CDR3 is TGCGCCAGCGGTGACGACAGGGAATCACACGAGCAGTACTTC. Its translation is CASGDDRESHEQYF.